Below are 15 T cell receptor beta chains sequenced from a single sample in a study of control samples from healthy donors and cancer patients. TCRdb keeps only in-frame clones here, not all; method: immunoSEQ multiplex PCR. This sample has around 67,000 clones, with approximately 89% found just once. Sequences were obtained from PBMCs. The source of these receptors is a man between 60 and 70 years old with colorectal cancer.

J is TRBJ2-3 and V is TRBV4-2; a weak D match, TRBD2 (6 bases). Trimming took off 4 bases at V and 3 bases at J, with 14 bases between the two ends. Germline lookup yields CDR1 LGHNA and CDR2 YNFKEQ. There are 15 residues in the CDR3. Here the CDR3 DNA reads TGTGCCAGCAGCCCCCCGGGACTCGGGACAGATACGCAGTATTTT. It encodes CASSPPGLGTDTQYF.

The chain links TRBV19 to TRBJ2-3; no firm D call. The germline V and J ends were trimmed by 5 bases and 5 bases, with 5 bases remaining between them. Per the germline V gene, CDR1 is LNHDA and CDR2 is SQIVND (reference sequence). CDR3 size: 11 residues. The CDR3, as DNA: TGTGCCAGTAGTGTGGGAGATACGCAGTATTTT. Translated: CASSVGDTQYF.

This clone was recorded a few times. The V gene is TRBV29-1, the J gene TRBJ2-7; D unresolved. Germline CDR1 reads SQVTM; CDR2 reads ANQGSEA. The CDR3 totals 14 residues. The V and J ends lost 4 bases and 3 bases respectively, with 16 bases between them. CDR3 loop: CSVVPQSQFYEQYF. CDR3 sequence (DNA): TGCAGCGTTGTACCCCAGTCCCAATTCTACGAGCAGTACTTC.

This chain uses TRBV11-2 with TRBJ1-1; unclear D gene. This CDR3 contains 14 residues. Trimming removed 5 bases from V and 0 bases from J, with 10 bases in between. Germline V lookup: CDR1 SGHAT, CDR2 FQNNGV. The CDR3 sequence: CASSSRYLNTEAFF. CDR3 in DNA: TGTGCCAGCAGCAGCAGGTACTTGAACACTGAAGCTTTCTTT.

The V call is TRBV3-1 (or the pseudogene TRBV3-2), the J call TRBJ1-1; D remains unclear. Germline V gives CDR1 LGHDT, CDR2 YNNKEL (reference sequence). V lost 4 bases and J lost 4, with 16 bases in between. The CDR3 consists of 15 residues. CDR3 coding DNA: TGTGCCAGCAGCCGAACTGGGTCTCGGGGCACTGAAGCTTTCTTT. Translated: CASSRTGSRGTEAFF.

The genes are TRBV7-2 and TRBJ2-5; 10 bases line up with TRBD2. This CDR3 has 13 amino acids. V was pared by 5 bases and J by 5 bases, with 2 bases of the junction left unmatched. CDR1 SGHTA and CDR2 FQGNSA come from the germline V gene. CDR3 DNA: TGTGCCAGCAGCAAGGGACTAGCGGAGACCCAGTACTTC. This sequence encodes CASSKGLAETQYF.

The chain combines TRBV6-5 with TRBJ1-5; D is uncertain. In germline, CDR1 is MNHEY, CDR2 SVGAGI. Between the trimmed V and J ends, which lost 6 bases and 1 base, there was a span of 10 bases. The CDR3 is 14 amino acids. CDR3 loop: CASSLTYSNQPQHF. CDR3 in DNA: TGTGCCAGCAGCTTAACCTACAGCAATCAGCCCCAGCATTTT.

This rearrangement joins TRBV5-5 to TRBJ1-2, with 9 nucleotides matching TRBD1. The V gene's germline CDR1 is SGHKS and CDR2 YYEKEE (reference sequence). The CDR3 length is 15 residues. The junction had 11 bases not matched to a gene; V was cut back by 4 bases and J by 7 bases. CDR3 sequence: CASSPEPQGARGYTF. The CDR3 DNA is TGTGCCAGCAGCCCGGAGCCACAGGGGGCGCGTGGCTACACCTTC.

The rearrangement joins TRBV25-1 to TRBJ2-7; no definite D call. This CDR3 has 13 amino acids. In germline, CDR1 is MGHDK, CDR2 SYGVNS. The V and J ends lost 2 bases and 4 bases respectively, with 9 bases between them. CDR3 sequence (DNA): TGTGCCAGCAGTGAACGAGCCGTATACGAGCAGTACTTC. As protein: CASSERAVYEQYF.

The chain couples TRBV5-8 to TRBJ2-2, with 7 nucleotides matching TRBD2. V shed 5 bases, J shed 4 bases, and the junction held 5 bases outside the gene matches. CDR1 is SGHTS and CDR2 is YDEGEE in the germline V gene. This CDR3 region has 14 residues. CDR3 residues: CASRRDYSTGELFF. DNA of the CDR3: TGTGCCAGCAGGAGGGACTATTCCACCGGGGAGCTGTTTTTT.

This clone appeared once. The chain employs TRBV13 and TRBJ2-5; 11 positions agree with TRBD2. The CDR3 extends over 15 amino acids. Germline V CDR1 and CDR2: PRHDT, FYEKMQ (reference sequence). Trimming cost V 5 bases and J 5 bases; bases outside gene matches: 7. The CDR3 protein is CASSTRLAGKETQYF. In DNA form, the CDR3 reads TGTGCCAGCAGCACAAGACTAGCGGGGAAGGAGACCCAGTACTTC.

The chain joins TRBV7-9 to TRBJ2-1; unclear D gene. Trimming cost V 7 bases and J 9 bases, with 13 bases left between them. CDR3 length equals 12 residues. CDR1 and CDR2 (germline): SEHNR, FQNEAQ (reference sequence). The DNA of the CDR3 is TGTGCCAGCAACCCGGAGCCGGGTGAGCAGTTCTTC. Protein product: CASNPEPGEQFF.

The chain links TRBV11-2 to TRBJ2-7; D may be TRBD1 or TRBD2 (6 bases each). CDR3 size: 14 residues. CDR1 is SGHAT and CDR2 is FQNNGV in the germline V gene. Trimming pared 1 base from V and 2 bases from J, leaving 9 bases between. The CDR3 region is CASSLAGAAYEQYF. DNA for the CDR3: TGTGCCAGCAGCTTAGCGGGGGCCGCCTACGAGCAGTACTTC.

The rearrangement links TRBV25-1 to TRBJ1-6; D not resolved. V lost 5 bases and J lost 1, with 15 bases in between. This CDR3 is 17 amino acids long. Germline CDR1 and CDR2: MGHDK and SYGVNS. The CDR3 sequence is CASSPPEGGSYNSPLHF. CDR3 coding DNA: TGTGCCAGCAGTCCCCCGGAAGGTGGGTCCTATAATTCACCCCTCCACTTT.

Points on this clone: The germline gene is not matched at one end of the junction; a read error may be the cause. DNA of the CDR3: TGTGCCAGCAGCAAAGGACTAGCGGGGGCCGATTTTTTT. Encoded protein: CASSKGLAGADFF. The genes are TRBV3-1 (or the pseudogene TRBV3-2) and TRBJ2-3; 13 bases map to TRBD2. Germline-derived CDR1 and CDR2 are LGHDT and YNNKEL (reference sequence). The CDR3 runs to 13 residues.